This paragraph covers one T cell receptor beta chain sequence. No antigen is known for it. Base quality data are lacking; no much larger clone is found one base away. These data are taken from a study of cytomegalovirus exposure and HLA in healthy donors (dated by TCRdb to the late 2010s). Background for the entire study: An earlier analysis of some 500 of the donors reported more than 250 Gb of sequence data and around 110 million unique TCR beta sequences from approximately 180 million T cells. Roughly 300 gigabases of sequencing data and roughly 81 million unique TCR sequences made up an early release that covered 640 HLA-typed donors. The genetic ancestry cluster associated with self-reported Caucasian donors included about four fifths of the approximately 410 genotyped donors. The study aimed to test whether signatures of past pathogen exposure could be identified by cataloging public T cell receptors. The study used immunosequencing to profile the T cell repertoires of several hundred subjects and linked those repertoires to cytomegalovirus serostatus. Besides the first cohort of approximately 670 subjects, a separate validation cohort made up of over 95 different subjects was used. High-throughput TCR immunosequencing, statistical association of individual TCRs with disease status, and machine learning were combined to predict cytomegalovirus infection status. A later analysis re-analyzed previously published TCR beta repertoires from 650 to 800 donors and added high-resolution HLA genotyping to study TCR occurrence patterns. Rather than drawing on any new phenotypic data, the later analysis identified candidate immune exposures from TCR beta sequences and the way those sequences occurred across donors. An earlier analysis of fewer than 700 of the donors applied high-throughput TCR beta sequencing to assess whether each TCR beta V gene segment acted as functional or pseudogenic. Donor age, sex, ethnicity and CMV serostatus were collected together with the repertoire data. A later genetic analysis used genome-wide SNP genotypes for about three fifths of the roughly 700 donors, treating that subset as a discovery cohort. Every discovery cohort repertoire had been produced on one sequencing platform. HLA typing included class I and class II loci at four-digit resolution. The number of typed donors differed by locus: 629-630 for A, B, C, DRB1 and DQB1; 522 for DQA1; fewer than 610 for DPA1; and about 450 for DPB1. A handful of DR-DQ haplotypes were handled as single units for association and clustering because linkage in the cohort was strong. On average, around 240,000 unique TCR beta nucleotide sequences were sequenced per donor among a few hundred genotyped donors of the cohort, with around 19% of those sequences being non-productive. Study-wide conclusions, independent of this receptor: Some IMGT-functional V segments, including TRBV6-2 and TRBV6-3, could not be told apart with the 87-base-pair reads, so those segments were excluded. It was suggested by the authors that the approach could potentially be generalized to other disease states and immunological phenotypes. V-gene and J-gene trimming of TCR beta chains was associated with a missense DCLRE1C variant in a later genetic analysis, and the association was replicated in an independent cohort. At a false discovery rate of 0.05, a later analysis linked under 20,000 TCR beta sequences to specific HLA alleles. A later analysis found that HLA-associated TCR beta chains were more clonally expanded and had lower generation probabilities than equally common non-associated chains. In both the original and validation cohorts, the classifier was reported to diagnose cytomegalovirus status with high specificity and sensitivity. A cluster of highly shared sequence variants was judged likely to be a technical artifact of the sequencing pipeline. In an earlier analysis of around 600 of the donors, most TCR beta V segments were observed in productive rearrangements about 90% or about 30% of the time, broadly matching IMGT annotations. Linkage disequilibrium might explain the correlated functional status among segregating V segments, but an unknown experimental factor could not be excluded. Because HLA typing was unavailable for some donors at each locus, only the typed subset was used in association tests. Most TCR sequences were seen in very few donors, while some public TCRs were found in many individuals. In a later analysis, several top co-occurrence clusters were reported to appear linked to parvovirus B19, influenza, CMV and Epstein-Barr virus. A later genetic analysis reported fewer N-insertions in productive TCRs among donors in an Asian-associated ancestry cluster than the roughly 700-donor mean. Roughly uniform sequencing depth across donors was assumed in presence/absence analyses, although this assumption may not hold. In a later analysis, TCR association rates were found to vary across HLA loci, with the most associated TCRs seen for DRB1 alleles and the fewest for HLA-C alleles. Strong co-occurrence of HLA alleles, especially DR and DQ, made assigning TCR associations to individual alleles difficult. A total of roughly 160 TCR beta chains were listed by the study as associated with cytomegalovirus. Immune exposure information for the cohort was limited to CMV serostatus. A further reported finding was that TCR beta sequences accurately predicted the HLA-A and HLA-B alleles for most subjects in the first cohort. The earlier analysis of 450 to 700 of the donors excluded over 15 rarely observed V segments, including chromosome 9 orphons, because counts were too low. A later analysis found that most CMV-associated TCR beta chains appeared HLA-restricted, with HLA associations seemingly driven largely by CMV exposure. In this cohort, only TCR beta chains were sequenced, and detectable features were limited by the absence of alpha or paired-chain data. In vitro tests confirmed that a few of the cytomegalovirus-associated TCR beta chains recognize cytomegalovirus antigens.

The library was prepared using the immunoSEQ multiplex PCR assay. A mixture of 60 forward primers for TCR Vbeta segments and 13 reverse primers for TCR Jbeta segments was used in the multiplex PCR. The CDR3 region of rearranged TCR beta genes was amplified from genomic DNA by a multiplex PCR assay. The amplified TCR beta libraries were sequenced on the Illumina HiSeq System as 87-base-pair reads. In the original analysis: In a later analysis, about 80 million unique TCR beta chains were counted across the roughly 610 repertoires, and around 11 million of these chains were shared by at least two donors. To remove PCR and sequencing errors, raw reads were error-corrected and collapsed into unique sequences using a nearest-neighbor algorithm that merged closely related sequences. To assign V, D and J gene segments, CDR3 sequences were aligned to IMGT reference sequences. For a sequence to be retained, a match of at least six nucleotides to both a V gene segment and a J gene segment was required. A rearrangement counted as productive if the CDR3 had no stop codons and remained in frame with V and J, and every other rearrangement counted as non-productive. CDR3 was defined according to IMGT convention as the region running from the second conserved V-encoded cysteine to the conserved J-encoded phenylalanine. In an earlier analysis of approximately 590 of the donors, sequences lacking an unambiguous match to a single V gene segment were excluded. In an earlier analysis of around 600 of the donors, V segments were called functional above 56.7% productive rearrangements and were called segregating when the between-donor standard deviation exceeded 5%. A statistical classification framework was built to diagnose cytomegalovirus status from the catalog of TCR beta chain sequences. A later analysis assigned V and J genes by comparing TCR nucleotide sequences with IMGT/GENE-DB human TR gene sequences. A later analysis assigned CDR3 sequences and most-parsimonious VDJ recombination scenarios with the TCRdist pipeline. In a later analysis, each TCR beta chain was defined by its CDR3 amino acid sequence together with its V-gene family, and reads without a unique V-gene family were excluded. To address suspected cross-contamination and a sequencing artifact, a later analysis removed around 590 highly shared, low-generation-probability nucleotide sequences. In a later analysis, a clonal expansion index was calculated for each public chain from normalized within-repertoire ranks of inferred template counts. In a later analysis, generation probabilities were computed with a VDJ recombination model fitted to out-of-frame rearrangements, and the resulting probabilities were checked against IGoR. A later analysis scored TCR-TCR, TCR-HLA and TCR-CMV co-occurrence with hypergeometric tests, applying a repertoire-size bias correction to TCR pairs. To estimate false discovery rates, a later analysis permuted the HLA or CMV assignments 20 times. In a later analysis, co-occurring TCRs were grouped using DBSCAN, with TCRdist sequence similarity added in when clustering inside HLA-allele-positive subsets. For co-occurrence clustering, repertoires with fewer than 30,000 or more than 120,000 public chains were excluded, along with five repertoires with anomalous nucleotide sharing. Entries here come from immuneACCESS through TCRdb and include only in-frame sequences with V and J called. Some clones fail to appear in such tables; in the studies checked, an unresolved V gene covers under half of the shortfall, and the cause of the remainder is unknown. V, J and clone size are those of that table, while D and trimming were read from the DNA. This sample holds 90,000 to 130,000 clones; about four fifths were observed only once. The ten largest clonotypes hold around 2.9% of the sample.

In total, roughly 710 healthy bone marrow donors made up the cohort. Cohort members were all nominally healthy when sampled, although unrecorded immune exposures were likely present. The donor tested CMV seropositive, placing the donor among the 310 or so seropositive members of the cohort. Every donor gave a peripheral blood sample, and the peripheral blood mononuclear cells from that sample were used for TCR beta sequencing. The Qiagen DNeasy Blood Extraction Kit was used to extract genomic DNA from the blood cell samples. V is cut back by 4 bases and J by 1 base, with 4 bases in the junction unmatched. CDR1 and CDR2 are drawn from the germline V gene (reference sequence): SGHNT, YYREEE. The CDR3, from cysteine to phenylalanine, totals 14 residues. Only CDR3 DNA remains: 42 bases, in frame from the first base.

The TCR sequence derives from a woman aged 60 to 75 in good health and CMV-seropositive. The V and J segments used are TRBV5-4 and TRBJ1-1, and 7 bases in between align with TRBD1. Sequencing used PBMCs. The DNA is as follows: TGTGCCAGCAGCCGGGACAGAGAGAACACTGAAGCTTTCTTT. It is translated as CASSRDRENTEAFF.